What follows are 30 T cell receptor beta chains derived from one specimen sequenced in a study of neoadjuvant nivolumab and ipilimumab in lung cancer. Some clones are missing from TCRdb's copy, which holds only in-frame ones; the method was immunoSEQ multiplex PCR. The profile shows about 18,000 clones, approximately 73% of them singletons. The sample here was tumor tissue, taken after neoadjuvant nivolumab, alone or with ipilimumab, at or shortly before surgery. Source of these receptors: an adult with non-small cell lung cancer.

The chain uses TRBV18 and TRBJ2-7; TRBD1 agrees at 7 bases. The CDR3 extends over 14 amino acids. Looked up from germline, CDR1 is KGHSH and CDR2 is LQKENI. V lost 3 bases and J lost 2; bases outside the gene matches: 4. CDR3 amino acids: CASSPGTATYEQYF. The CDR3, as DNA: TGTGCCAGCTCACCTGGGACAGCCACCTACGAGCAGTACTTC.

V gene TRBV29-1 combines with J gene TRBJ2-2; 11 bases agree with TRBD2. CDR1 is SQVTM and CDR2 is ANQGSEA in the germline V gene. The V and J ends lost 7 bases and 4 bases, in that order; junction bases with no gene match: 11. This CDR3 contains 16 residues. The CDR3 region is CSARLPGLAVTGELFF. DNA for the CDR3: TGCAGCGCTCGTCTACCGGGACTAGCGGTCACCGGGGAGCTGTTTTTT.

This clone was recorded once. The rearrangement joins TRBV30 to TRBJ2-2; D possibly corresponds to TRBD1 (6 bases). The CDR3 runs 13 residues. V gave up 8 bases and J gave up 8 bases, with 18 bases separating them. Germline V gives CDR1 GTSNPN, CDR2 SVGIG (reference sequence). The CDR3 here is CARQTAGVGELFF. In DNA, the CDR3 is TGTGCCCGCCAAACCGCAGGGGTAGGGGAGCTGTTTTTT.

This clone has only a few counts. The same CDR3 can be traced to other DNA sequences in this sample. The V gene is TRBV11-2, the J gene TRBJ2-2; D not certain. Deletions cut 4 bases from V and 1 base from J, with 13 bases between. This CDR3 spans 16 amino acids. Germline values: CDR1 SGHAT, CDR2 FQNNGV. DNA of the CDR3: TGTGCCAGCAGCTCATCAGGTTCGCTGAACACCGGGGAGCTGTTTTTT. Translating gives CASSSSGSLNTGELFF.

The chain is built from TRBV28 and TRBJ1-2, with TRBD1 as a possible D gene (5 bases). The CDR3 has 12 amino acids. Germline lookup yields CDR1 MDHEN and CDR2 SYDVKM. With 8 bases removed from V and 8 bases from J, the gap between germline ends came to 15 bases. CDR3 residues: CASVYRGRGYTF. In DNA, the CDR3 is TGTGCCAGCGTTTACCGGGGGAGGGGCTACACCTTC.

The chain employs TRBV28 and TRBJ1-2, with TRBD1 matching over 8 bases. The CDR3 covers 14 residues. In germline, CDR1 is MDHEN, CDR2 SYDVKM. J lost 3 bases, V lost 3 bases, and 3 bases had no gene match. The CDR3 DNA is TGTGCCAGCAGTTTCCGGGACAGGCACTATGGCTACACCTTC. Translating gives CASSFRDRHYGYTF.

As DNA, the CDR3 is TGTGCCAGCAGTTACTCTTCTACTGGGGGCTACACCTTC. Protein product: CASSYSSTGGYTF. The chain uses TRBV6-5 and TRBJ1-2, with D uncertain. V lost 0 bases and J 8 bases, leaving 10 bases between the germline ends. In germline, CDR1 is MNHEY, CDR2 SVGAGI. The CDR3 sequence is 13 residues long.

In DNA, the CDR3 is TGTGCCAGCAGCTCCCCTGGGGCGGCTTTCTTT. The encoded protein is CASSSPGAAFF. This rearrangement joins TRBV11-2 to TRBJ1-1, with TRBD1 as a possible D gene (5 bases). V lost 4 bases and J lost 11, with 11 bases in between. Per the germline V gene, CDR1 is SGHAT and CDR2 is FQNNGV. The CDR3 has 11 residues.

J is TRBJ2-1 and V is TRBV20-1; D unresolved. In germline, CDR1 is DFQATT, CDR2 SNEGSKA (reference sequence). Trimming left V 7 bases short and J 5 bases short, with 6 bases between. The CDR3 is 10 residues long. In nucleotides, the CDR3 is TGCAGTGTTGGCGACAATGAGCAGTTCTTC. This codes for CSVGDNEQFF.

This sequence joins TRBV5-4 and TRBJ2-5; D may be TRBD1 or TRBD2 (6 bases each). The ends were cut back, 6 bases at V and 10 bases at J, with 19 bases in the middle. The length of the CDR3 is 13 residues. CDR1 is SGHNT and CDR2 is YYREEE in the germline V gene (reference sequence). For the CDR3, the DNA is TGTGCCAGCACTCCCTGGGGGGCGAGGAGCCAGTACTTC. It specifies CASTPWGARSQYF.

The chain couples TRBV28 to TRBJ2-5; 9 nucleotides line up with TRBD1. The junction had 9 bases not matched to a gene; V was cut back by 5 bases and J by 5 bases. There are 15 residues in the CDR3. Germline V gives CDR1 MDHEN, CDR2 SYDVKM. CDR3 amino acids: CASSLQGADAETQYF. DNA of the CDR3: TGTGCCAGCAGTCTACAGGGGGCGGACGCGGAGACCCAGTACTTC.

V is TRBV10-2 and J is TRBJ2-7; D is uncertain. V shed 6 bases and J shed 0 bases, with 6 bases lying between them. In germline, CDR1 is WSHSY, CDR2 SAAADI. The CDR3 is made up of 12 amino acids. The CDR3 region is CASSEISYEQYF. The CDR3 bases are TGCGCCAGCAGCGAGATCTCCTACGAGCAGTACTTC.

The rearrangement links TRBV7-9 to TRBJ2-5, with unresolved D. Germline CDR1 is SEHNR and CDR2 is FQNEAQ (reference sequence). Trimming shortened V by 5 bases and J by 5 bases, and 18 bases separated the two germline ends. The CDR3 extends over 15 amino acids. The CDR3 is CASSLYLGSEETQYF. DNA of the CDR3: TGTGCCAGCAGCCTCTACCTAGGCAGTGAGGAGACCCAGTACTTC.

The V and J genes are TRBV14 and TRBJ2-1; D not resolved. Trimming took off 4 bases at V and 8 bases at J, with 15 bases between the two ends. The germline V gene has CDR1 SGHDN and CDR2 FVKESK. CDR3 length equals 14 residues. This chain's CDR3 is CASSLQPLGHEQFF. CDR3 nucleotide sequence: TGTGCCAGCAGCCTCCAGCCGCTAGGCCATGAGCAGTTCTTC. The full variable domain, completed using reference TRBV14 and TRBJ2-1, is EAGVTQFPSHSVIEKGQTVTLRCDPISGHDNLYWYRRVMGKEIKFLLHFVKESKQDESGMPNNRFLAERTGGTYSTLKVQPAELEDSGVYFCASSLQPLGHEQFFGPGTRLTVL.

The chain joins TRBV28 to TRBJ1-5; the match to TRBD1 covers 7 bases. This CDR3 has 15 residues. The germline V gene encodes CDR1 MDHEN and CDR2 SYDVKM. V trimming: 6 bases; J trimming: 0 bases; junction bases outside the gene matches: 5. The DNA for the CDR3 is TGTGCCAGCAGGAAGACAGGGAATAGCAATCAGCCCCAGCATTTT. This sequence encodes CASRKTGNSNQPQHF. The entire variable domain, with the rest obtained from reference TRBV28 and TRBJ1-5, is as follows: DVKVTQSSRYLVKRTGEKVFLECVQDMDHENMFWYRQDPGLGLRLIYFSYDVKMKEKGDIPEGYSVSREKKERFSLILESASTNQTSMYLCASRKTGNSNQPQHFGDGTRLSIL.

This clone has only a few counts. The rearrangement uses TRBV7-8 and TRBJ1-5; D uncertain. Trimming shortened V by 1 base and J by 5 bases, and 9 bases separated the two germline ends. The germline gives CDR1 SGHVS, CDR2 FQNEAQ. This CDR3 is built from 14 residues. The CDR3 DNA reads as TGTGCCAGCAGCTTAGAAGGGCCCTATCAGCCCCAGCATTTT. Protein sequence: CASSLEGPYQPQHF.

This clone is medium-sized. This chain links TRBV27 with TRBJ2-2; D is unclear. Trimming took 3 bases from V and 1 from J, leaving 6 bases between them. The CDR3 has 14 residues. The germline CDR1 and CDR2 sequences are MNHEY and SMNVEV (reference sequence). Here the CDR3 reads CASSLTENTGELFF. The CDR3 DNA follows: TGTGCCAGCAGTTTGACTGAGAACACCGGGGAGCTGTTTTTT.

The CDR3 reads CASRIRDTRTDTQYF. Here the CDR3 DNA reads TGTGCCAGCAGAATCCGGGACACCCGCACAGATACGCAGTATTTT. The chain recombines TRBV7-2 with TRBJ2-3; weak D call: TRBD1 (6 bases). CDR1 SGHTA and CDR2 FQGNSA come from the germline V gene. The CDR3 consists of 15 residues. V lost 6 bases and J 1 base, leaving 14 bases between the germline ends.

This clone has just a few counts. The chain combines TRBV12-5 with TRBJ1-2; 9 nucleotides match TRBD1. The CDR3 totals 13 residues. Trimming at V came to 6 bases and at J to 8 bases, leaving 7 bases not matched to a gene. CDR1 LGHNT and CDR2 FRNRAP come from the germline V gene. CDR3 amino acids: CASGLGTGYGYTF. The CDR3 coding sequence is TGTGCTAGTGGCCTCGGGACAGGGTACGGCTACACCTTC.

This CDR3 reads CASSLQGTGELFF. The CDR3, as DNA: TGTGCCAGCAGTTTACAGGGGACCGGGGAGCTGTTTTTT. This chain links TRBV25-1 with TRBJ2-2; TRBD1 aligns across 7 bases. Per the germline V gene, CDR1 is MGHDK and CDR2 is SYGVNS. The junction had 2 bases not matched to a gene; V was cut back by 5 bases and J by 5 bases. CDR3 size: 13 residues.

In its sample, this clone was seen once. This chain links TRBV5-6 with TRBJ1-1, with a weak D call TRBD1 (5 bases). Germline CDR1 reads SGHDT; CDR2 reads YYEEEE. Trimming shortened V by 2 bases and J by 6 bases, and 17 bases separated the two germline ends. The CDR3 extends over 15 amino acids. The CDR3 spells CASSFGARGDAEAFF. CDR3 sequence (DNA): TGTGCCAGCAGCTTCGGGGCGAGGGGCGACGCTGAAGCTTTCTTT.

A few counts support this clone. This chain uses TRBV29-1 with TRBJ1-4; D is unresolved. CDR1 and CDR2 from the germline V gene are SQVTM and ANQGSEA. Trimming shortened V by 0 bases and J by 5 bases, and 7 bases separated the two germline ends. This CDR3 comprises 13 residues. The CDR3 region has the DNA TGCAGCGTTGAAGACAGGATAAATGAAAAACTGTTTTTT. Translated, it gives CSVEDRINEKLFF. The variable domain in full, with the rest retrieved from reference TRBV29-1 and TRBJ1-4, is SAVISQKPSRDICQRGTSLTIQCQVDSQVTMMFWYRQQPGQSLTLIATANQGSEATYESGFVIDKFPISRPNLTFSTLTVSNMSPEDSSIYLCSVEDRINEKLFFGSGTQLSVL.

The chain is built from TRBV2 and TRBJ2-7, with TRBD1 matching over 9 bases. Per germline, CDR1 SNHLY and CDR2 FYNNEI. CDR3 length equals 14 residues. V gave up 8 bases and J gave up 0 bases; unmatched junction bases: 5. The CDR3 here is CASGDRVFSYEQYF. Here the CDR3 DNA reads TGTGCCAGCGGGGACAGGGTTTTCTCCTACGAGCAGTACTTC.

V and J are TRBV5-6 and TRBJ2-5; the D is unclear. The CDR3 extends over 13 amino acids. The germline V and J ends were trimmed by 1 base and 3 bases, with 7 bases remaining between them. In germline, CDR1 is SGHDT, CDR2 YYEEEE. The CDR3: CASSLTGEETQYF. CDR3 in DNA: TGTGCCAGCAGCTTGACTGGGGAAGAGACCCAGTACTTC.

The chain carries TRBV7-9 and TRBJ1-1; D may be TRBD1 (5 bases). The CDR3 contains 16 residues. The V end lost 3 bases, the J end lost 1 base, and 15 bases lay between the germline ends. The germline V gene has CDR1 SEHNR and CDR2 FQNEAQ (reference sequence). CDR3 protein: CASSLWGGRKNTEAFF. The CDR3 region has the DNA TGTGCCAGCAGCTTGTGGGGGGGAAGGAAGAACACTGAAGCTTTCTTT.

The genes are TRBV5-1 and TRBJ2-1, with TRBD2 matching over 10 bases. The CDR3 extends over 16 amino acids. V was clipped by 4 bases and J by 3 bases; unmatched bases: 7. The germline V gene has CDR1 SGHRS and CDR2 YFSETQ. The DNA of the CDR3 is TGCGCCAGCAGCGGCCGGACTAGCGGCGACTACAATGAGCAGTTCTTC. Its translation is CASSGRTSGDYNEQFF. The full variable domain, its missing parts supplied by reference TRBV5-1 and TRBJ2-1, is KAGVTQTPRYLIKTRGQQVTLSCSPISGHRSVSWYQQTPGQGLQFLFEYFSETQRNKGNFPGRFSGRQFSNSRSEMNVSTLELGDSALYLCASSGRTSGDYNEQFFGPGTRLTVL.

CDR3 amino acids: CASSLPWVNYGYTF. Written as DNA, the CDR3 is TGTGCCAGCAGCTTACCCTGGGTAAACTATGGCTACACCTTC. The rearrangement joins TRBV7-9 to TRBJ1-2; no reliable D call. The V gene's germline CDR1 is SEHNR and CDR2 FQNEAQ (reference sequence). There are 14 residues in the CDR3. Trimming stripped 2 bases from V and 2 bases from J, with 9 bases between. Full variable domain (rest looked up from reference TRBV7-9 and TRBJ1-2): DTGVSQNPRHKITKRGQNVTFRCDPISEHNRLYWYRQTLGQGPEFLTYFQNEAQLEKSRLLSDRFSAERPKGSFSTLEIQRTEQGDSAMYLCASSLPWVNYGYTFGSGTRLTVV.

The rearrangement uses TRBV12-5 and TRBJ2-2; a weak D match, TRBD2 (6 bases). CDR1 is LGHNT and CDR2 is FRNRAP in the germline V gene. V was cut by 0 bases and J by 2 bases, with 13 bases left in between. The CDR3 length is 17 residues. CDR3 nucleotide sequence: TGTGCTAGTGGTTTGGTACCGGGACTCTCTAACACCGGGGAGCTGTTTTTT. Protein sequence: CASGLVPGLSNTGELFF.

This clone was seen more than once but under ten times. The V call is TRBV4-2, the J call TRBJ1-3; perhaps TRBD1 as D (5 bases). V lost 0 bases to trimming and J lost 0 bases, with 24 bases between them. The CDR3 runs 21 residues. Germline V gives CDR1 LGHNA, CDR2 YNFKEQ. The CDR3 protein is CASSQEALSKGRLSSGNTIYF. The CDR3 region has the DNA TGTGCCAGCAGCCAAGAGGCCCTTTCGAAGGGACGGCTAAGCTCTGGAAACACCATATATTTT.

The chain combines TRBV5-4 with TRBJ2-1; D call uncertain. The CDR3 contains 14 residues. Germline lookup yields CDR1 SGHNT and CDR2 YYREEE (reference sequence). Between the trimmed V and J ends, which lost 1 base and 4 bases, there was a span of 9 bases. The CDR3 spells CASSLSAVYNEQFF. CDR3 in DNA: TGTGCCAGCAGCTTGTCGGCTGTTTACAATGAGCAGTTCTTC.